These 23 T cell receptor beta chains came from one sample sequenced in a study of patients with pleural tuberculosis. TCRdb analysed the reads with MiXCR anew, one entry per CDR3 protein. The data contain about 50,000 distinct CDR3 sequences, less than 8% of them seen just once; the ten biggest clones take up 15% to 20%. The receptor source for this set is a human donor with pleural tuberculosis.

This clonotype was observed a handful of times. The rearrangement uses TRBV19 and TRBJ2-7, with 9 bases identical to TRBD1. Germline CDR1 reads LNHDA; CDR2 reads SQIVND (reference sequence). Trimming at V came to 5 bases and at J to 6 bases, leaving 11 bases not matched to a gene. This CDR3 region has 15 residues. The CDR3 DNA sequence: TGTGCCAGTAGTGCCGGGACAGGGTGGTCGGGCGAGCAGTACTTC. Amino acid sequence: CASSAGTGWSGEQYF.

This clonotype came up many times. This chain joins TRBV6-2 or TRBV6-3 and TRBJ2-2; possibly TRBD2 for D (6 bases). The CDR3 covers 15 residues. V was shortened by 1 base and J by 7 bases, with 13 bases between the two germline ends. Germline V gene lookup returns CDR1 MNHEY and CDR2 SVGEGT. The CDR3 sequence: CASSYYVGGDGELFF. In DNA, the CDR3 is TGTGCCAGCAGTTACTACGTGGGGGGAGACGGGGAGCTGTTTTTT.

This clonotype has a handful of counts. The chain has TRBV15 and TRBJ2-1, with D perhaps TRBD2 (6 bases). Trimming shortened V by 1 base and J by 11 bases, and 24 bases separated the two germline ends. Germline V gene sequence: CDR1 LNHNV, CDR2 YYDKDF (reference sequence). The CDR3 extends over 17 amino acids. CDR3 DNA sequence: TGTGCCACCAGCAGAGTGCCCCCCGGGACTCCCTCATTGAAGCAGTTCTTC. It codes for CATSRVPPGTPSLKQFF.

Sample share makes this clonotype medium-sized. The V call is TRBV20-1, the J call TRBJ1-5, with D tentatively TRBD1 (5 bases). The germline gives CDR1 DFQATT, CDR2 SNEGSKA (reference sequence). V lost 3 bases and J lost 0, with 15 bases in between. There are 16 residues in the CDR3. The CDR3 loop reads CSASGARTDSNQPQHF. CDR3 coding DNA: TGCAGTGCTAGTGGGGCAAGGACTGATAGCAATCAGCCCCAGCATTTT.

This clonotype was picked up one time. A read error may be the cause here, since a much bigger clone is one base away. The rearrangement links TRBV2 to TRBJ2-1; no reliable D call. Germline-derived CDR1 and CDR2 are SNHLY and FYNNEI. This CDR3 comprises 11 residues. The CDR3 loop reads CASRSYNEQSF. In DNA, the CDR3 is TGTGCCAGCAGGTCCTACAATGAGCAGTCCTTC.

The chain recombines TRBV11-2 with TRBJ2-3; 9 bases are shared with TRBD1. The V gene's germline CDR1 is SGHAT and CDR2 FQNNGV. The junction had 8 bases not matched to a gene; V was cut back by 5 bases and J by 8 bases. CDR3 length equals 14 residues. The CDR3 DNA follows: TGTGCCAGCAGCCAGGACAGGGGTCTTGTTACGCAGTATTTT. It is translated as CASSQDRGLVTQYF. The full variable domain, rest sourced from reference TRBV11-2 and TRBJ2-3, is EAGVAQSPRYKIIEKRQSVAFWCNPISGHATLYWYQQILGQGPKLLIQFQNNGVVDDSQLPKDRFSAERLKGVDSTLKIQPAKLEDSAVYLCASSQDRGLVTQYFGPGTRLTVL.

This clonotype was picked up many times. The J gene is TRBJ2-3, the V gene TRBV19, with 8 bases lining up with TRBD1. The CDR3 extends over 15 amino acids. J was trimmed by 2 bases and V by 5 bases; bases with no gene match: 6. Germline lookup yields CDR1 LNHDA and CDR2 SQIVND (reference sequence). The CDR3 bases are TGTGCCAGTAGTGTCTCGGGACAGGTCACAGATACGCAGTATTTT. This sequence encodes CASSVSGQVTDTQYF.

The CDR3 DNA reads as TGTGCCAGTAGTGTCCCGGACACCGATAATTCACCCCTCCACTTT. Protein sequence: CASSVPDTDNSPLHF. The chain uses TRBV19 and TRBJ1-6; D may be TRBD1 (5 bases). Per germline, CDR1 LNHDA and CDR2 SQIVND (reference sequence). The CDR3 consists of 15 residues. V shed 5 bases and J shed 5 bases, with 13 bases lying between them.

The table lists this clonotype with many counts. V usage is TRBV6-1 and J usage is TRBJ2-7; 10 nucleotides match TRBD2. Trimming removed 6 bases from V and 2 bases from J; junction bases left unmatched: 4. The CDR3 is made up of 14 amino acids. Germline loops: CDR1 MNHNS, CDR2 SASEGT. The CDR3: CASSKSGRAYEQYF. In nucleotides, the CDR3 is TGTGCCAGCAGCAAAAGCGGGAGGGCCTACGAGCAGTACTTC.

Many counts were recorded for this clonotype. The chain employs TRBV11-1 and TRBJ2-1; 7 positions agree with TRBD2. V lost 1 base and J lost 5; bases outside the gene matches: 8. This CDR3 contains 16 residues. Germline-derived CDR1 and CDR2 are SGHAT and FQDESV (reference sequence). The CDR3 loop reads CASSLGAGTTNNEQFF. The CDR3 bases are TGTGCCAGCAGCTTAGGGGCCGGGACTACAAACAATGAGCAGTTCTTC.

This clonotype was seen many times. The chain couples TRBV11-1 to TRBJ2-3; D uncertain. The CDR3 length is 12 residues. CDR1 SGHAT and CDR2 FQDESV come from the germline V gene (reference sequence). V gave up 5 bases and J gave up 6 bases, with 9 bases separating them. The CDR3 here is CASSTLVDTQYF. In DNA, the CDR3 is TGTGCCAGCAGCACCCTCGTGGATACGCAGTATTTT.

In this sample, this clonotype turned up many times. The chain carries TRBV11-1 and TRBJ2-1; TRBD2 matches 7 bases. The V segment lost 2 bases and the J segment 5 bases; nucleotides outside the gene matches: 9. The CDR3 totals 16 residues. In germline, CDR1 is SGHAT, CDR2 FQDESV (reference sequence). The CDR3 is CASSLFASGNDNEQFF. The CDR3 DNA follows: TGTGCCAGCAGCTTATTTGCCAGCGGGAACGACAATGAGCAGTTCTTC.

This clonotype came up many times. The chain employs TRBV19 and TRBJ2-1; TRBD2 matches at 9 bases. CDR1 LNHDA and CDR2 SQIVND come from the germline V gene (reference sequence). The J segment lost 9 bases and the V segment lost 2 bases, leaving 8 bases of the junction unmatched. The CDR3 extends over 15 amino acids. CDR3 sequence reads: CASSITAGGLGEQFF. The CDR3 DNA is TGTGCCAGTAGTATAACCGCGGGAGGGCTCGGTGAGCAGTTCTTC.

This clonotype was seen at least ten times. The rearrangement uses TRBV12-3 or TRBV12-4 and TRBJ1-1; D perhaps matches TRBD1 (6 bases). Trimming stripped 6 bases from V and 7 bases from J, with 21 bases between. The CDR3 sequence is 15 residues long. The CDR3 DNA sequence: TGTGCCAGCAGACCAAAGGGGGGGTACTCGATTGAAGCTTTCTTT. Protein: CASRPKGGYSIEAFF.

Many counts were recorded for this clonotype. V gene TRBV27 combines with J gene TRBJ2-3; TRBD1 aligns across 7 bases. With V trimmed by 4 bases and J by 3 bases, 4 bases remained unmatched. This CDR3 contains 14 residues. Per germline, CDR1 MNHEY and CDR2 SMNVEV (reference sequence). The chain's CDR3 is CASSWGQSTDTQYF. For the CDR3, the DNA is TGTGCCAGCAGTTGGGGACAGTCAACAGATACGCAGTATTTT.

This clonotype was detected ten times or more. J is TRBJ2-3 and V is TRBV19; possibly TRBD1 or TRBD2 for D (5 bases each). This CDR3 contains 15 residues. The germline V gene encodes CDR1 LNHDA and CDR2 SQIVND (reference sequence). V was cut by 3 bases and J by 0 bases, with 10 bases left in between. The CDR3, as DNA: TGTGCCAGTAGTATGCAGGGACCTAGCACAGATACGCAGTATTTT. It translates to CASSMQGPSTDTQYF.

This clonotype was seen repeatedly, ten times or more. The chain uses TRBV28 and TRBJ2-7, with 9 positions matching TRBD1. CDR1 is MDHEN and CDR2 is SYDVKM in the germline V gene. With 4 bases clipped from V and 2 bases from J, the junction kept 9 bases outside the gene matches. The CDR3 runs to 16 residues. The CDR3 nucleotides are TGTGCCAGCAGTTGGCCCCAGGGACAGGGTCCCTACGAGCAGTACTTC. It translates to CASSWPQGQGPYEQYF.

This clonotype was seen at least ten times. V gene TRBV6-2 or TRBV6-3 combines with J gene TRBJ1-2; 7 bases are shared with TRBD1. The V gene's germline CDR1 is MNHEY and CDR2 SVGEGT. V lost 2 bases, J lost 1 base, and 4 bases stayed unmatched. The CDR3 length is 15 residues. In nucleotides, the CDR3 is TGTGCCAGCAGTTACAGGGACAGCTTTAACTATGGCTACACCTTC. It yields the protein CASSYRDSFNYGYTF.

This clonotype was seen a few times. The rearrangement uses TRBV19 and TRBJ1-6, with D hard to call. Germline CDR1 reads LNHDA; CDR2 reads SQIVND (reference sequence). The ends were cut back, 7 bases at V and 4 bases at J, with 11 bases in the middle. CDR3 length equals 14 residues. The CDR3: CASNNWEYNSPLHF. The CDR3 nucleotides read TGTGCCAGTAATAATTGGGAGTATAATTCACCCCTCCACTTT.

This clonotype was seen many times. DNA of the CDR3: TGTGCCAGCTCACCTATCACCGGGGCCTCTGAAGCTTTCTTT. This codes for CASSPITGASEAFF. The chain has TRBV18 and TRBJ1-1; TRBD1 is a possible D gene (5 bases). The length of the CDR3 is 14 residues. Between the trimmed V and J ends, which lost 3 bases and 6 bases, there was a span of 14 bases. Germline V gives CDR1 KGHSH, CDR2 LQKENI.

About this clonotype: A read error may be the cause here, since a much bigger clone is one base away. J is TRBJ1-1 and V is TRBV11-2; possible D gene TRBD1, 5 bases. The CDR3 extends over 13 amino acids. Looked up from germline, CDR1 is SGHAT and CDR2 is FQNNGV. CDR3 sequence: CASSSRQNAEAFF. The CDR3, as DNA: TGTGCCAGCAGCTCAAGACAGAACGCTGAAGCTTTCTTT.

As DNA, the CDR3 is TGTGCCAGCCATCAAAGCGGTGATAACGAAAAACTGTTTTTT. Translated: CASHQSGDNEKLFF. The chain couples TRBV28 to TRBJ1-4, with unresolved D. V shed 8 bases and J shed 8 bases, with 18 bases lying between them. Looked up from germline, CDR1 is MDHEN and CDR2 is SYDVKM. This CDR3 contains 14 residues.

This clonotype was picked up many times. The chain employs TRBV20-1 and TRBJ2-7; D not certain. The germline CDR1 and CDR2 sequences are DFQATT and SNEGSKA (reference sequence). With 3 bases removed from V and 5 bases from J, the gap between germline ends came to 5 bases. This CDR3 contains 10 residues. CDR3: CSASGNEQYF. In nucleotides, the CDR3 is TGCAGTGCTAGCGGCAACGAGCAGTACTTC.